This TCR beta chain was captured by sequencing in a study of T cells after yellow fever vaccination. TCRdb redid the calling of the 5' RACE reads with MiXCR, one entry per CDR3 protein. The table lists hundreds of thousands of distinct CDR3 sequences, 10% to 15% of them singletons. This clonotype showed up just a few times. CDR1 and CDR2 from the germline V gene are SGHTA and FQGNSA. The CDR3 length is 15 residues. Trimming took 1 base from V and 2 from J; bases not matched to a gene: 5. Sequences were derived from PBMCs, sampled on the day of the yellow fever booster vaccination. The sequence was collected from a man aged 25 to 40 who received the YFV17D yellow fever vaccine. The chain combines TRBV7-2 with TRBJ2-7; TRBD2 agrees at 7 bases. The CDR3 here is CASSLESGDTYEQYF. Here the CDR3 DNA reads TGTGCCAGCAGCTTAGAGAGCGGGGATACCTACGAGCAGTACTTC.